One T cell receptor beta chain is described in this entry. Antigen unknown. This entry belongs to a study of CD8 T cells in Susac syndrome. Study-wide context: Patients with Susac syndrome were therapy-naive, treated with corticosteroids, or treated with intravenous immunoglobulin alone when blood was collected. Study observations and caveats: The authors found around 17 Susac-specific public clones in total CD8+ repertoires and 4 to 6 in CD8+ TEMRA repertoires.

All included Susac syndrome patients satisfied recently defined diagnostic criteria for definite or probable disease. Looked up from germline, CDR1 is KGHSH and CDR2 is LQKENI. The CDR3 sequence is 12 residues long. Trimming stripped 2 bases from V and 8 bases from J, with 7 bases between. With random hexamers, reverse transcription was performed on about 0.5 to 1 ug of RNA. With immunoSEQ multiplex PCR, TCR beta CDR3 was amplified across 54 Vbeta and 13 Jbeta. MiXCR, run by TCRdb on the immunoSEQ multiplex PCR reads, gives a single entry per CDR3 protein. The sample shows 92,000 or so distinct CDR3 sequences, about 96% of them seen only once.

The sequence came from a human donor with Susac syndrome. The chain combines TRBV18 with TRBJ2-1, with no clear D. The sample consisted of CD8+ T cells from PBMCs. CDR3: CASSPWVDEQFF. Written as DNA, the CDR3 is TGTGCCAGCTCACCATGGGTGGATGAGCAGTTCTTC.